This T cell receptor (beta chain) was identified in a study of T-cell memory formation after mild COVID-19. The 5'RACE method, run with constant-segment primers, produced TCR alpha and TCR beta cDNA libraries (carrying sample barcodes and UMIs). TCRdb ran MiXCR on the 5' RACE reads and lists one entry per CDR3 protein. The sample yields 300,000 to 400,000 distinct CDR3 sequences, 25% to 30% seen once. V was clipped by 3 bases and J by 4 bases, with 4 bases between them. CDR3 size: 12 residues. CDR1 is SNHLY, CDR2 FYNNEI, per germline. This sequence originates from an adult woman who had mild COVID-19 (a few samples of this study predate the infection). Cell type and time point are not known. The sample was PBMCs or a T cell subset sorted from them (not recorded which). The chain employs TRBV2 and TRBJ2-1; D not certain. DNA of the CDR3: TGTGCCAGCAGTGACCTTTACAATGAGCAGTTCTTC. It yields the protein CASSDLYNEQFF.